These 7 T cell receptor beta chains share one sample of origin, sequenced in a study of blood T cell repertoires in COVID-19. Here immunoSEQ multiplex PCR was the method, and the copy in TCRdb shows in-frame clones only, minus some. Of under 200,000 clones in the sample, approximately 80% were seen once. The material sequenced was PBMCs or T cells enriched from blood (not recorded which). These receptors all come from a woman aged 60-75 years with acute COVID-19.

The chain has TRBV6-5 and TRBJ2-1; TRBD2 matches at 7 bases. CDR1 and CDR2 from the germline V gene are MNHEY and SVGAGI. The CDR3 loop spans 14 amino acids. Trimming took 5 bases from V and 8 from J; bases not matched to a gene: 9. The CDR3 sequence: CASSREGLRHEQFF. The DNA of the CDR3 is TGTGCCAGCAGTCGAGAGGGACTACGCCATGAGCAGTTCTTC.

J is TRBJ1-2 and V is TRBV2; perhaps TRBD1 as D (6 bases). Looked up from germline, CDR1 is SNHLY and CDR2 is FYNNEI. CDR3 length: 12 amino acids. The germline V and J ends were trimmed by 7 bases and 4 bases, with 10 bases remaining between them. The CDR3: CASIQDSYGYTF. The DNA of the CDR3 is TGTGCCAGCATTCAGGACAGCTATGGCTACACCTTC. The whole variable domain, remainder taken from reference TRBV2 and TRBJ1-2, is EPEVTQTPSHQVTQMGQEVILRCVPISNHLYFYWYRQILGQKVEFLVSFYNNEISEKSEIFDDQFSVERPDGSNFTLKIRSTKLEDSAMYFCASIQDSYGYTFGSGTRLTVV.

The V call is TRBV7-9, the J call TRBJ1-5; D is possibly TRBD1 (6 bases). The CDR3 has 16 residues. Trimming left V 4 bases short and J 2 bases short, with 15 bases between. Per the germline V gene, CDR1 is SEHNR and CDR2 is FQNEAQ (reference sequence). DNA for the CDR3: TGTGCCAGCAGCTCCATCCGACAGGAGGGCAATCAGCCCCAGCATTTT. Encoded protein: CASSSIRQEGNQPQHF.

The CDR3 sequence is CAWSFKPARETQYF. The CDR3 region has the DNA TGTGCCTGGAGTTTCAAGCCAGCGCGGGAGACCCAGTACTTC. The chain employs TRBV30 and TRBJ2-5; D not resolved. Per the germline V gene, CDR1 is GTSNPN and CDR2 is SVGIG (reference sequence). CDR3 length equals 14 residues. Between the trimmed V and J ends, which lost 2 bases and 5 bases, there was a span of 15 bases. Using reference TRBV30 and TRBJ2-5 for the parts outside the CDR3, the full variable domain is SQTIHQWPATLVQPVGSPLSLECTVEGTSNPNLYWYRQAAGRGLQLLFYSVGIGQISSEVPQNLSASRPQDRQFILSSKKLLLSDSGFYLCAWSFKPARETQYFGPGTRLLVL.

This chain connects TRBV19 to TRBJ1-5; D unclear. Germline V gene data show CDR1 as LNHDA and CDR2 as SQIVND (reference sequence). V was cut by 3 bases and J by 2 bases, with 8 bases left in between. CDR3 length: 14 residues. The CDR3 region has the DNA TGTGCCAGTAGTATGGGCAACCGCAATCAGCCCCAGCATTTT. This sequence encodes CASSMGNRNQPQHF.

J is TRBJ2-3 and V is TRBV29-1; 11 bases agree with TRBD2. CDR1 is SQVTM, CDR2 ANQGSEA, per germline. The V gene end was trimmed by 7 bases and the J gene end by 6 bases; junction bases not matched to a gene: 9. This CDR3 has 14 amino acids. CDR3 sequence: CSARSGRAGDTQYF. CDR3 DNA sequence: TGCAGCGCCCGTAGCGGGAGGGCCGGGGATACGCAGTATTTT.

This chain joins TRBV19 and TRBJ2-1; TRBD2 agrees at 7 bases. V shed 5 bases, J shed 9 bases, and the junction held 10 bases outside the gene matches. CDR1 LNHDA and CDR2 SQIVND come from the germline V gene (reference sequence). CDR3 size: 14 residues. Here the CDR3 reads CASSLRTSYGEQFF. The CDR3 DNA follows: TGTGCCAGTAGTCTCCGGACTAGTTATGGTGAGCAGTTCTTC.